Shown below are 21 T cell receptor beta chains from a single sample sequenced in a study of CD8 T cells in Susac syndrome. Roughly 0.45 to 1 ug RNA was reverse transcribed with random hexamers. TCRdb passed the immunoSEQ multiplex PCR reads through MiXCR, listing each CDR3 protein once. The table has around 150,000 distinct CDR3 sequences, approximately 95% seen once. The sample taken for sequencing was CD8+ T cells from PBMCs. All receptors derive from a human donor with Susac syndrome.

The chain has TRBV29-1 and TRBJ2-2, with a weak D call TRBD2 (5 bases). From germline, CDR1 is SQVTM and CDR2 ANQGSEA. The V gene lost 6 bases and the J gene lost 6 bases, with 11 bases spanning the gap. The CDR3 is made up of 12 amino acids. DNA of the CDR3: TGCAGCGTCCCGGCGGAGGCCGGGGAGCTGTTTTTT. This translates into CSVPAEAGELFF.

V and J are TRBV11-3 and TRBJ2-7; D remains ambiguous. V was shortened by 5 bases and J by 4 bases, with 9 bases between the two germline ends. Germline-derived CDR1 and CDR2 are SGHNT and YENEEA. CDR3 length equals 12 residues. CDR3 loop: CASSHTEYEQYF. DNA for the CDR3: TGTGCCAGCAGCCACACAGAGTACGAGCAGTACTTC.

In DNA form, the CDR3 reads TGTGGCGTCGGGCATTATGGCTACACCTTC. Residues: CGVGHYGYTF. V is TRBV6-1 and J is TRBJ1-2; no clear D gene. Germline V gene data show CDR1 as MNHNS and CDR2 as SASEGT. The CDR3 has 10 residues.

The chain carries TRBV6-1 and TRBJ2-2; D perhaps matches TRBD2 (5 bases). Germline V CDR1 and CDR2: MNHNS, SASEGT. The CDR3 runs to 17 residues. V lost 3 bases and J lost 4, with 18 bases in between. The CDR3 loop is CASSEEETSPVTGELFF. In DNA form, the CDR3 reads TGTGCCAGCAGTGAGGAGGAGACCTCGCCGGTCACCGGGGAGCTGTTTTTT.

CDR3 sequence: CASSGFGRGATDTQYF. CDR3 bases: TGTGCCAGCAGCGGTTTCGGGAGAGGGGCCACAGATACGCAGTATTTT. This chain links TRBV5-5 with TRBJ2-3; TRBD2 is a possible D gene (6 bases). Germline-derived CDR1 and CDR2 are SGHKS and YYEKEE (reference sequence). V lost 4 bases and J 2 bases, leaving 17 bases between the germline ends. This CDR3 comprises 16 residues.

The J gene is TRBJ2-7, the V gene TRBV27; 11 positions agree with TRBD1. Looked up from germline, CDR1 is MNHEY and CDR2 is SMNVEV (reference sequence). The length of the CDR3 is 14 residues. Unmatched junction bases numbered 4, after V lost 6 bases and J lost 3 bases. The CDR3: CASSQGTGGYEQYF. CDR3 DNA sequence: TGTGCCAGCAGCCAGGGGACAGGGGGCTACGAGCAGTACTTC.

V and J are TRBV30 and TRBJ2-7; D may be TRBD1 (6 bases). Germline CDR1 is GTSNPN and CDR2 is SVGIG (reference sequence). V was trimmed by 5 bases and J by 0 bases, leaving 20 bases between them. This CDR3 region has 16 residues. This CDR3 reads CAWETLGDINSYEQYF. CDR3 coding DNA: TGTGCCTGGGAAACCTTGGGGGACATAAACTCCTACGAGCAGTACTTC.

This clonotype was detected a few times. The rearrangement links TRBV27 to TRBJ1-1; TRBD1 aligns across 7 bases. CDR1 is MNHEY and CDR2 is SMNVEV in the germline V gene (reference sequence). With V trimmed by 3 bases and J by 0 bases, 1 base remained unmatched. The CDR3 runs to 14 residues. The CDR3 DNA reads as TGTGCCAGCAGTTTGACAGGGATGAACACTGAAGCTTTCTTT. This sequence encodes CASSLTGMNTEAFF.

The V gene is TRBV12-3 or TRBV12-4, the J gene TRBJ2-7, with a tentative D call TRBD2 (6 bases). The CDR3 consists of 13 residues. Deletions cut 3 bases from V and 3 bases from J, with 9 bases between. This CDR3 reads CASSLGTVYEQYF. The CDR3 nucleotides are TGTGCCAGCAGTTTGGGGACTGTCTACGAGCAGTACTTC.

V usage is TRBV5-1 and J usage is TRBJ2-7; perhaps TRBD2 as D (5 bases). Trimming shortened V by 0 bases and J by 6 bases, and 10 bases separated the two germline ends. The CDR3 length is 13 residues. Germline V gene sequence: CDR1 SGHRS, CDR2 YFSETQ. The CDR3 bases are TGCGCCAGCAGCTTGGAATCTAGCCGCGAGCAGTACTTC. Translating it yields CASSLESSREQYF.

The chain recombines TRBV25-1 with TRBJ2-5; TRBD2 matches at 7 bases. The V gene's germline CDR1 is MGHDK and CDR2 SYGVNS. This CDR3 comprises 15 residues. The junction had 6 bases not matched to a gene; V was cut back by 0 bases and J by 5 bases. As DNA, the CDR3 is TGTGCCAGCAGTGAATATCTTGGCGGGAGTGAGACCCAGTACTTC. Translation gives CASSEYLGGSETQYF.

The chain uses TRBV6-5 and TRBJ1-2; D gene uncertain. The V and J ends lost 3 bases and 2 bases respectively, with 13 bases between them. The CDR3 covers 15 residues. Germline assignment: CDR1 MNHEY and CDR2 SVGAGI. The CDR3 region is CASSYSSGYNYGYTF. As DNA, the CDR3 is TGTGCCAGCAGTTATTCTTCGGGATACAACTATGGCTACACCTTC.

This chain connects TRBV12-3 or TRBV12-4 to TRBJ2-7; D might be TRBD2 (5 bases). The CDR3 is 13 amino acids. The germline V and J ends were trimmed by 6 bases and 0 bases, with 9 bases remaining between them. The CDR3 is CASSPRGSYEQYF. The CDR3 region has the DNA TGTGCCAGCAGCCCCCGGGGCTCCTACGAGCAGTACTTC.

The chain couples TRBV28 to TRBJ2-1, with D unresolved. Germline V lookup: CDR1 MDHEN, CDR2 SYDVKM. This CDR3 is 14 amino acids long. V was clipped by 5 bases and J by 0 bases, with 8 bases between them. CDR3 bases: TGTGCCAGCAGTCGCCAGAGCTCCTACAATGAGCAGTTCTTC. Translation: CASSRQSSYNEQFF.

About this clonotype itself: Germline and junction disagree at one end, which may indicate a read error. The V and J genes are TRBV9 and TRBJ2-1, with 9 bases that match TRBD2. The germline gives CDR1 SGDLS, CDR2 YYNGEE. The CDR3 runs 16 residues. CDR3 in amino acids: CASRVVAGAIYNEQFF. CDR3 nucleotide sequence: TGTGCCAGCAGGGTAGTAGCGGGAGCCATCTACAATGAGCAGTTCTTC.

V gene TRBV15 combines with J gene TRBJ2-7; no firm D call. The germline CDR1 and CDR2 sequences are LNHNV and YYDKDF (reference sequence). Trimming removed 6 bases from V and 5 bases from J, with 11 bases in between. The CDR3 spans 12 residues. The CDR3 DNA reads as TGTGCCACCAGAGGGTTAATAAACGAGCAGTACTTC. Translating it yields CATRGLINEQYF. The full variable domain, its missing parts supplied by reference TRBV15 and TRBJ2-7, is DAMVIQNPRYQVTQFGKPVTLSCSQTLNHNVMYWYQQKSSQAPKLLFHYYDKDFNNEADTPDNFQSRRPNTSFCFLDIRSPGLGDTAMYLCATRGLINEQYFGPGTRLTVT.

The chain recombines TRBV11-2 with TRBJ2-1; no reliable D call. Trimming pared 2 bases from V and 0 bases from J, leaving 14 bases between. The germline CDR1 and CDR2 sequences are SGHAT and FQNNGV. CDR3 length equals 17 residues. The DNA for the CDR3 is TGTGCCAGCAGCTTATTTTGGAGCGCCGACTCCTACAATGAGCAGTTCTTC. Its translation: CASSLFWSADSYNEQFF.

The genes are TRBV4-1 and TRBJ2-1; D not certain. Germline V gives CDR1 MGHRA, CDR2 YSYEKL. The length of the CDR3 is 17 residues. With 5 bases removed from V and 5 bases from J, the gap between germline ends came to 22 bases. The CDR3 DNA sequence: TGCGCCAGCAGCTCCCTGCTGCGGAGTACCCCGAACAATGAGCAGTTCTTC. This gives the protein CASSSLLRSTPNNEQFF.

CDR3 nucleotide sequence: TGTGCCAGCAGTCCCAGAGGTTTGGGGAATGAGCAGTTCTTC. Translated, it gives CASSPRGLGNEQFF. The J gene is TRBJ2-1, the V gene TRBV28; no reliable D call. The CDR3 contains 14 residues. CDR1 and CDR2 (germline): MDHEN, SYDVKM. V dropped 5 bases and J dropped 7 bases, with 15 bases sitting between them.

The gene calls are TRBV29-1 and TRBJ2-7; TRBD1 might be the D (6 bases). V was cut by 6 bases and J by 3 bases, with 9 bases left in between. This CDR3 region has 11 residues. The germline V gene encodes CDR1 SQVTM and CDR2 ANQGSEA. CDR3 loop: CSVGTFYEQYF. The CDR3 DNA reads TGCAGCGTAGGGACATTCTACGAGCAGTACTTC.

Written as DNA, the CDR3 is TGTGCCATCAATCGAGACAGTTCCGAAAAACTGTTTTTT. Translation gives CAINRDSSEKLFF. The chain employs TRBV10-3 and TRBJ1-4; the D gene is possibly TRBD1 (5 bases). This CDR3 spans 13 amino acids. CDR1 is ENHRY, CDR2 SYGVKD, per germline. Trimming stripped 7 bases from V and 8 bases from J, with 14 bases between.